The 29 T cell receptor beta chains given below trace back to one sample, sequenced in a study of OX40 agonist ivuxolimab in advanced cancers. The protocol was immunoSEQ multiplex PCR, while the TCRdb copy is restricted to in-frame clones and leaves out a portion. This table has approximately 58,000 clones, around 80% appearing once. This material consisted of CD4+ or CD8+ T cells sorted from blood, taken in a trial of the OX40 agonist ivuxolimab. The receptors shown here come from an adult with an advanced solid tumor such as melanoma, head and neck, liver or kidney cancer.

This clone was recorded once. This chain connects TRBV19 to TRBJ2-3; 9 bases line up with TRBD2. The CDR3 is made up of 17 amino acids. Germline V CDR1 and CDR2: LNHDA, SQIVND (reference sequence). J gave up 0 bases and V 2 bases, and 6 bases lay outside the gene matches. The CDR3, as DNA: TGTGCCAGTAGTATAAGGGCTAGCGGGACCAGCACAGATACGCAGTATTTT. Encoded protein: CASSIRASGTSTDTQYF.

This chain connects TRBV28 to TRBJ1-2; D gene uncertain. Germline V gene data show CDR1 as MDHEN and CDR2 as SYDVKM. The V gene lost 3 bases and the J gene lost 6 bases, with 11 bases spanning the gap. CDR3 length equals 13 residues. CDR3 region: CASSLLISHGYTF. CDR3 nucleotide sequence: TGTGCCAGCAGTTTGCTTATCTCCCATGGCTACACCTTC.

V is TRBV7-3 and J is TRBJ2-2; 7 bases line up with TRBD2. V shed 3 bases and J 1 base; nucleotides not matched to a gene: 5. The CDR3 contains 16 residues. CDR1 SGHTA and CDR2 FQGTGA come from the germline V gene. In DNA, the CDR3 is TGTGCCAGCAGCTTGAGGCGGGGGAGGAACACCGGGGAGCTGTTTTTT. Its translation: CASSLRRGRNTGELFF.

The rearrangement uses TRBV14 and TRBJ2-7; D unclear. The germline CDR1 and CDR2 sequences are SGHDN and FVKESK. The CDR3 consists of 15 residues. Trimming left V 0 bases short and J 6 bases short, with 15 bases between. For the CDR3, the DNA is TGTGCCAGCAGCCAAGATTGGGGTTTGGTCGGCGAGCAGTACTTC. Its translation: CASSQDWGLVGEQYF.

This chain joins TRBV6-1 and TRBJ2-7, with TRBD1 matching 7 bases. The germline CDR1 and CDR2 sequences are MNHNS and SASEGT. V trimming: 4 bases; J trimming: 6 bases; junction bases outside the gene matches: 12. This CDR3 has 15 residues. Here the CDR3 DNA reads TGTGCCAGCAGTGGGAGACAGGGCCTACAGGGCGAGCAGTACTTC. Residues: CASSGRQGLQGEQYF.

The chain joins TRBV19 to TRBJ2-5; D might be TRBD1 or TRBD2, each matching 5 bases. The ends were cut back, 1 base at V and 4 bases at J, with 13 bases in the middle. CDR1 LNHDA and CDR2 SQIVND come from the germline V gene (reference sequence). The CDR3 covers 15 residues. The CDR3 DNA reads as TGTGCCAGTAGTATAGCCCGGGGCCGTATAGAGACCCAGTACTTC. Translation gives CASSIARGRIETQYF.

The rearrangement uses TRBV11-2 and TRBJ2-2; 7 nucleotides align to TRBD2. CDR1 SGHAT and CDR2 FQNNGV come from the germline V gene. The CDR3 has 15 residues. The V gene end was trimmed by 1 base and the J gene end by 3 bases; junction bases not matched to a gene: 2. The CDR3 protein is CASSLALADTGELFF. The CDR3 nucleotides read TGTGCCAGCAGCTTAGCTCTAGCGGACACCGGGGAGCTGTTTTTT.

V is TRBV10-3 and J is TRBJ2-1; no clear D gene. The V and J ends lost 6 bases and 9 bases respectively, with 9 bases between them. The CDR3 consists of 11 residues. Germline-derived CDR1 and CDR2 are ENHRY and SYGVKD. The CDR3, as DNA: TGTGCCATCAGGACCTCATTTGAGCAGTTCTTC. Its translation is CAIRTSFEQFF.

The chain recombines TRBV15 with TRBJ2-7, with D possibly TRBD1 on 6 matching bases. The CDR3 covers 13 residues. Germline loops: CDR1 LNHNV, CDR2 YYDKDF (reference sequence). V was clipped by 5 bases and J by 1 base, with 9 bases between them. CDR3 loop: CATSLDRSYEQYF. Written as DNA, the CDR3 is TGTGCCACCAGCTTAGACAGGTCCTACGAGCAGTACTTC.

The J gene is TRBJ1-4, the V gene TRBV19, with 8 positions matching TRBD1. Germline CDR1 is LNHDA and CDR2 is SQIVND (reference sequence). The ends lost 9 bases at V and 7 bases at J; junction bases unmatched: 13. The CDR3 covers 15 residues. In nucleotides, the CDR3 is TGTGCCAGCAACGATCGACAGGGGAGTGGTGAAAAACTGTTTTTT. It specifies CASNDRQGSGEKLFF.

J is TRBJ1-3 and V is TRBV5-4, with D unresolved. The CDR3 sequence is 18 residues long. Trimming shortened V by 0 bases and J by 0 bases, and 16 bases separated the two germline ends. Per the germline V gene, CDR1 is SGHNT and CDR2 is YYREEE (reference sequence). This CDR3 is CASSLGSRSPVSGNTIYF. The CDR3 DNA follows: TGTGCCAGCAGCTTGGGGTCCAGGTCGCCAGTCTCTGGAAACACCATATATTTT.

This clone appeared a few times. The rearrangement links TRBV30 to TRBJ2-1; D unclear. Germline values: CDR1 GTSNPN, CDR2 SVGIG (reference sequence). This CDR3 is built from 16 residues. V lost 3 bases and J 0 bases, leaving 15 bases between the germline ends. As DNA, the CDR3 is TGTGCCTGGAGCCCCTGGGGTAGTCTCTCCTACAATGAGCAGTTCTTC. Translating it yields CAWSPWGSLSYNEQFF.

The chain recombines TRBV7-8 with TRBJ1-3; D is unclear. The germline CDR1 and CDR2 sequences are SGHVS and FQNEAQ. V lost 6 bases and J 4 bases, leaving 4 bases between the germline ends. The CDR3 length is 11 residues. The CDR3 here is CASRTGNTIYF. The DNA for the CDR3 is TGTGCCAGCAGGACGGGAAACACCATATATTTT.

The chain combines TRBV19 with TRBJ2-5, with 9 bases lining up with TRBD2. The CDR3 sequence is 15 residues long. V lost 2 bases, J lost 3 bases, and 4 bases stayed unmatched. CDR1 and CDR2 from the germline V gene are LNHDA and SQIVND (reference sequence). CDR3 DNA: TGTGCCAGTAGTATATGGGCTAGCGGGGAAGAGACCCAGTACTTC. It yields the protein CASSIWASGEETQYF. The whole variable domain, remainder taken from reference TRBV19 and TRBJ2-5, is DGGITQSPKYLFRKEGQNVTLSCEQNLNHDAMYWYRQDPGQGLRLIYYSQIVNDFQKGDIAEGYSVSREKKESFPLTVTSAQKNPTAFYLCASSIWASGEETQYFGPGTRLLVL.

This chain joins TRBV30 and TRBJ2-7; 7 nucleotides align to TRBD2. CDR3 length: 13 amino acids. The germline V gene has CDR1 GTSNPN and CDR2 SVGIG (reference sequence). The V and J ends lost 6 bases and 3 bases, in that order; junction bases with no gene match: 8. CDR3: CACAGVGGYEQYF. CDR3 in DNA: TGTGCCTGCGCGGGGGTAGGCGGCTACGAGCAGTACTTC.

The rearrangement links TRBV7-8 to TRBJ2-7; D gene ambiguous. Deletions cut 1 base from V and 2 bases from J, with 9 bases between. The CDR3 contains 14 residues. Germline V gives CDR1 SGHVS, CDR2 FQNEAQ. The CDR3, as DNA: TGTGCCAGCAGCTTAGAGGGCAGTGCCTACGAGCAGTACTTC. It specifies CASSLEGSAYEQYF. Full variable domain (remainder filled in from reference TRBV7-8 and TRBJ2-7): GAGVSQSPRYKVAKRGQDVALRCDPISGHVSLFWYQQALGQGPEFLTYFQNEAQLDKSGLPSDRFFAERPEGSVSTLKIQRTQQEDSAVYLCASSLEGSAYEQYFGPGTRLTVT.

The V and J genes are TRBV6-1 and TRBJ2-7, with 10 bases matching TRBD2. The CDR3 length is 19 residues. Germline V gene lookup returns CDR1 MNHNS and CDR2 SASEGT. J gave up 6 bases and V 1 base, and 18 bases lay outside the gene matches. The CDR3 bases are TGTGCCAGCAGTGAAGGGATGAGGTTCATAAGCGGGAGGGCCGCCGAGCAGTACTTC. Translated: CASSEGMRFISGRAAEQYF.

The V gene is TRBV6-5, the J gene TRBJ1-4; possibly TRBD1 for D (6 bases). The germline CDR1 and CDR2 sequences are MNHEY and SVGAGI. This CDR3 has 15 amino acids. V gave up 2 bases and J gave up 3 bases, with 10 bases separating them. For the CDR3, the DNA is TGTGCCAGCAGTTACACTACAGGGTCTAATGAAAAACTGTTTTTT. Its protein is CASSYTTGSNEKLFF.

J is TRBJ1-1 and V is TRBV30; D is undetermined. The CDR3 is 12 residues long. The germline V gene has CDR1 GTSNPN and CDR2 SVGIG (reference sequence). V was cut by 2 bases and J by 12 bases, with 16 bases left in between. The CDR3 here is CAWSRELSGTFF. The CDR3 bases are TGTGCCTGGAGTCGGGAGTTGAGTGGGACTTTCTTT. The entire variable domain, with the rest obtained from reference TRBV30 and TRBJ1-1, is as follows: SQTIHQWPATLVQPVGSPLSLECTVEGTSNPNLYWYRQAAGRGLQLLFYSVGIGQISSEVPQNLSASRPQDRQFILSSKKLLLSDSGFYLCAWSRELSGTFFGQGTRLTVV.

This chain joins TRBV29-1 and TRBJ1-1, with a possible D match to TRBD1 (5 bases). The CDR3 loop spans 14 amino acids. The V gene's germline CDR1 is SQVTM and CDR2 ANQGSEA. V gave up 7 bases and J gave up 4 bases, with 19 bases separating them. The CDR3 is CSGGVLAWSTEAFF. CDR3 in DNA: TGCAGCGGAGGGGTCTTGGCGTGGAGCACTGAAGCTTTCTTT.

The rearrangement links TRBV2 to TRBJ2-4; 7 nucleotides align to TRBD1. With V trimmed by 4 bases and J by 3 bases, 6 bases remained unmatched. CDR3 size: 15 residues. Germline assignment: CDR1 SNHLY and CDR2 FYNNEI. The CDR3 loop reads CASSGQGDSKNIQYF. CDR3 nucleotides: TGTGCCAGCAGTGGACAGGGTGACAGCAAAAACATTCAGTACTTC.

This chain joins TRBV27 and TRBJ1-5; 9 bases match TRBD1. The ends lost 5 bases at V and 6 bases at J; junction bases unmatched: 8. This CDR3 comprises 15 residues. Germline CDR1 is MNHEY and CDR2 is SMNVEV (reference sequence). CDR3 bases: TGTGCCAGCAGTCCACAGGGGGCGCTCACTCAGCCCCAGCATTTT. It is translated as CASSPQGALTQPQHF.

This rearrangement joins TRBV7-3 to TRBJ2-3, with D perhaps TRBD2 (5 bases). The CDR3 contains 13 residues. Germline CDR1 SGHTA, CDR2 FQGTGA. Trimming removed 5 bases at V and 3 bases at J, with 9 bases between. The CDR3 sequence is CASSPSGTDTQYF. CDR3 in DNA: TGTGCCAGCAGCCCATCGGGGACAGATACGCAGTATTTT.

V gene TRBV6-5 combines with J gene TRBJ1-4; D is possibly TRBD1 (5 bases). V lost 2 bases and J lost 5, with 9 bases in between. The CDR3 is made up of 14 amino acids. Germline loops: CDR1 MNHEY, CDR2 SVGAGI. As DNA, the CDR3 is TGTGCCAGCAGTTACGGGGGTGAAAATGAAAAACTGTTTTTT. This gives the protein CASSYGGENEKLFF.

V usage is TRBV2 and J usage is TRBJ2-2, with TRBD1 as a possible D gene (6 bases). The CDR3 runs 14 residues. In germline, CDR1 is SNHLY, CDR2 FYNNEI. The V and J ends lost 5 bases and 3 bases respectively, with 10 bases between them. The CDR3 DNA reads TGTGCCAGCAGTTATGACAGGTACACCGGGGAGCTGTTTTTT. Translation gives CASSYDRYTGELFF.

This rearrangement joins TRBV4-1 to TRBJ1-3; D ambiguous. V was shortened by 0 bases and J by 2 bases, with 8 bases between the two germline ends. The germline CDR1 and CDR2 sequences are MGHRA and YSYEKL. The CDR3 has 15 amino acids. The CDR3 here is CASSQDERPGNTIYF. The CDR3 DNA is TGCGCCAGCAGCCAAGATGAAAGACCTGGAAACACCATATATTTT.

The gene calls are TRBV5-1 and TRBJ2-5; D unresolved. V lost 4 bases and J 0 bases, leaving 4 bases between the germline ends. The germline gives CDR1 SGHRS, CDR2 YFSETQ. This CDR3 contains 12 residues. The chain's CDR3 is CASSTNQETQYF. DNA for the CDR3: TGCGCCAGCAGCACCAACCAAGAGACCCAGTACTTC.

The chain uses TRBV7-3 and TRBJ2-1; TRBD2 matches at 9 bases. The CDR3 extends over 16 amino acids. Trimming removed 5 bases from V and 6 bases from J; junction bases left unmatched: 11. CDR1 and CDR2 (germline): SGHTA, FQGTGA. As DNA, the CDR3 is TGTGCCAGCAGCCCCTTAGCGGGAGCCAGGGGCAATGAGCAGTTCTTC. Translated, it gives CASSPLAGARGNEQFF. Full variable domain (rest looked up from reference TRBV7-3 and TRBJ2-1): GAGVSQTPSNKVTEKGKYVELRCDPISGHTALYWYRQSLGQGPEFLIYFQGTGAADDSGLPNDRFFAVRPEGSVSTLKIQRTERGDSAVYLCASSPLAGARGNEQFFGPGTRLTVL.

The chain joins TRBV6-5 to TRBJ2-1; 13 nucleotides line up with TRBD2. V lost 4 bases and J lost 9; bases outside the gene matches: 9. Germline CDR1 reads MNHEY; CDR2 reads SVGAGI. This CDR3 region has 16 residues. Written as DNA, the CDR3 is TGTGCCAGCAGTTCCCGGACTAGCGGGAGCCACAGTGAGCAGTTCTTC. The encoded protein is CASSSRTSGSHSEQFF.